This T cell receptor (beta chain) appears in the sequencing data of a study of identical twins. In its sample, this clonotype was seen a few times. Its antigen is not known. The CDR3 is 16 amino acids. V lost 6 bases and J lost 6; bases outside the gene matches: 16. Germline V CDR1 and CDR2: MNHNS, SASEGT. TCRdb redid the calling of the 5' RACE reads with MiXCR, one entry per CDR3 protein. The sample lists about 790,000 distinct CDR3 sequences, 15% to 20% occurring once. Points from the study as a whole: Sequences that were out-of-frame, alpha and twin-shared displayed an excess of low generation probability. Abundant beta clonotypes from cord blood had fewer insertions, unlike memory repertoires, which showed none.

These records were also assigned to another study, of T cells expressing NK-cell markers. This second study notes: Seven HCMV-seropositive donors and one seronegative donor made up the eight sequenced donors. Whether expanded NKG2C+ T cell clones were HCMV-specific remained unclear.

This sequence originates from a young woman in good health. Sequencing used PBMCs. J is TRBJ2-7 and V is TRBV6-1; TRBD2 matches 8 bases. Here the CDR3 reads CASSLGLASSPTEQYF. The CDR3 nucleotides are TGTGCCAGCAGCCTCGGACTAGCCTCTTCCCCCACCGAGCAGTACTTC.